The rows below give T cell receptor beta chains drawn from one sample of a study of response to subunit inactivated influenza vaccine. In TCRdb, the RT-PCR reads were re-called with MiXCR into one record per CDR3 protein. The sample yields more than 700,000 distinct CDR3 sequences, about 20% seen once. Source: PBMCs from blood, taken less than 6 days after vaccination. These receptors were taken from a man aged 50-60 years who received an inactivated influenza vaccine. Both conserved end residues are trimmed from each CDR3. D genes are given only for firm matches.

SAWTEETQY | TRBV29-1 | - | TRBJ2-5
ASSFGASGTGVRQY | TRBV12-3/TRBV12-4 | - | TRBJ2-7
ASSDSSSYNEQF | TRBV7-9 | - | TRBJ2-1
ASSPTVITEAF | TRBV4-2 | - | TRBJ1-1
ASSPTVNTIY | TRBV12-3/TRBV12-4 | - | TRBJ1-3
ASSLLEGGRNYGYT | TRBV28 | TRBD1 | TRBJ1-2
ASSLAPAPPTDTQY | TRBV7-6 | - | TRBJ2-3
ASSSGTVNTGELF | TRBV12-3/TRBV12-4 | TRBD1 | TRBJ2-2
ASSLSYVGTAYNEQF | TRBV27 | TRBD1 | TRBJ2-1
ASTSEDNEQF | TRBV12-3/TRBV12-4 | - | TRBJ2-1
SAGDRGHYGYT | TRBV20-1 | TRBD1 | TRBJ1-2
ASSLARREQY | TRBV7-2 | - | TRBJ2-7